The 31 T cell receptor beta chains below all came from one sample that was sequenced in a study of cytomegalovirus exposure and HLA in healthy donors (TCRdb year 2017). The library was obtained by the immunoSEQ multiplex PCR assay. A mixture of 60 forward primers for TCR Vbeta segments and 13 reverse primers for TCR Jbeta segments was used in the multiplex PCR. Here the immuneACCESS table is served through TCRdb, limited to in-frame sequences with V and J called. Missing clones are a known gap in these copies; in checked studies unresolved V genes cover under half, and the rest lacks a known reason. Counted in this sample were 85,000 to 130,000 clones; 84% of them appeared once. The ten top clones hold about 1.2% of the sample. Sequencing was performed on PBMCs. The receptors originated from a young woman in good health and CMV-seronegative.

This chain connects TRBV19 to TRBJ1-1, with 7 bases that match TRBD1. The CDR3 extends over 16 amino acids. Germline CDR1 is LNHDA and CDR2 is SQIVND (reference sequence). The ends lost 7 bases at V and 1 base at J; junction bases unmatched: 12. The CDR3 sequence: CASNSFTRGKNTEAFF. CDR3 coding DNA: TGTGCCAGTAACTCATTCACCAGGGGGAAGAACACTGAAGCTTTCTTT.

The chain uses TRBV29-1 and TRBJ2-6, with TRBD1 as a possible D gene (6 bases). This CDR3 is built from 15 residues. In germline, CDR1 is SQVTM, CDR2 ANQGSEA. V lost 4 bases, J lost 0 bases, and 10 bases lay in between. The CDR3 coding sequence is TGCAGCGTTGCCTGGGACAACTCTGGGGCCAACGTCCTGACTTTC. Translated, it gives CSVAWDNSGANVLTF.

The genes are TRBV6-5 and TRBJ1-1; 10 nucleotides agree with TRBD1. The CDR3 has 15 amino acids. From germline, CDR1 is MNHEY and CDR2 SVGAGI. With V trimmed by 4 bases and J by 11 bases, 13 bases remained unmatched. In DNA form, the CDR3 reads TGTGCCAGCAGTTCTGGGTCGACAGGGGGCCTTGGGGCTTTCTTT. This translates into CASSSGSTGGLGAFF.

The CDR3 reads CASSPSGISTDTQYF. The CDR3 region has the DNA TGTGCCAGCAGCCCCAGCGGAATTAGCACAGATACGCAGTATTTT. The genes are TRBV7-2 and TRBJ2-3, with D possibly matching TRBD2 (5 bases). The CDR3 runs to 15 residues. Germline V gene data show CDR1 as SGHTA and CDR2 as FQGNSA. V lost 5 bases and J lost 0, with 12 bases in between.

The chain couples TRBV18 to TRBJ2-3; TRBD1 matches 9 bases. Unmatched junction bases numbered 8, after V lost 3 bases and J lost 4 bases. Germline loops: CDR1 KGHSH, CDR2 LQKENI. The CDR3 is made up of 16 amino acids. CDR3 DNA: TGTGCCAGCTCACCTCGGCTACAGGGGGCGGCAGATACGCAGTATTTT. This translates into CASSPRLQGAADTQYF.

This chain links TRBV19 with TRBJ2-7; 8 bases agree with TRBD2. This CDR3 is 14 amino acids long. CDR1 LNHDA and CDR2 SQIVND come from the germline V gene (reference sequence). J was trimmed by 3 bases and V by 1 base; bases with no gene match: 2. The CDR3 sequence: CASSIGTSGYEQYF. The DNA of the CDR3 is TGTGCCAGTAGTATAGGTACTAGCGGCTACGAGCAGTACTTC.

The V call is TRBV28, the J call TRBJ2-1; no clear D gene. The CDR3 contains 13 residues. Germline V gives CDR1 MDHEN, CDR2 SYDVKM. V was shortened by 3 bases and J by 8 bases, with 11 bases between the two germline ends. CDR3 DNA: TGTGCCAGCAGTTTTGGCCCTGCAGATGAGCAGTTCTTC. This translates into CASSFGPADEQFF.

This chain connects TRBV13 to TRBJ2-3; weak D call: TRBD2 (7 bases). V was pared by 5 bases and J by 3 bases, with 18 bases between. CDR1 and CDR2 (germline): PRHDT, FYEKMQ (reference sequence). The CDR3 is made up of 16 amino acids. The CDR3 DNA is TGTGCCAGCAGCCCCCCCGGGGGCGGGAGTACAGATACGCAGTATTTT. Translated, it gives CASSPPGGGSTDTQYF.

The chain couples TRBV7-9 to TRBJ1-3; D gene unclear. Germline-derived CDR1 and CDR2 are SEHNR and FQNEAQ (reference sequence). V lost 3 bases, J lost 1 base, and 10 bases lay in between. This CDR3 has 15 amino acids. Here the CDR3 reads CASSFDGASGNTIYF. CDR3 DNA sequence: TGTGCCAGCAGCTTCGACGGAGCTTCTGGAAACACCATATATTTT.

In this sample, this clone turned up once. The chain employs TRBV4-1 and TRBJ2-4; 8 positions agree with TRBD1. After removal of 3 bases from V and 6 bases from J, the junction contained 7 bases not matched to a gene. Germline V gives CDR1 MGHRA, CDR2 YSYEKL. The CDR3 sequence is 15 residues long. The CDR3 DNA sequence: TGCGCCAGCAGCCATCAGACAGGGGTGAGAAACATTCAGTACTTC. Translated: CASSHQTGVRNIQYF.

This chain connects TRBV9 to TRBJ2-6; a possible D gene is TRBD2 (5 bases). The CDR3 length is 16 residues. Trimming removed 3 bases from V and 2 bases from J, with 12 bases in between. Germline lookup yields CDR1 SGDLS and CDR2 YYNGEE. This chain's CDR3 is CASSAPPGTGANVLTF. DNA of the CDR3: TGTGCCAGCAGCGCCCCTCCCGGGACTGGGGCCAACGTCCTGACTTTC.

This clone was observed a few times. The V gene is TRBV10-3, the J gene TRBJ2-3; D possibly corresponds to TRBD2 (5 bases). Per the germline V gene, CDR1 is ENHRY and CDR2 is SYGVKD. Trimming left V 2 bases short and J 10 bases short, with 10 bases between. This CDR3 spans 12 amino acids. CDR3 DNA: TGTGCCATCAGTGAGCTAGACTACCCGCAGTATTTT. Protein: CAISELDYPQYF.

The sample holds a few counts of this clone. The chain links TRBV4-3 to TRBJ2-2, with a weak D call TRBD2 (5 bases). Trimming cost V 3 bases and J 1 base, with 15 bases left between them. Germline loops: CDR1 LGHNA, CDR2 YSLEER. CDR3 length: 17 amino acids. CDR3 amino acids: CASSQTRLRGNTGELFF. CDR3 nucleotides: TGCGCCAGCAGCCAGACCCGACTCCGGGGGAACACCGGGGAGCTGTTTTTT.

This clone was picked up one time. In DNA, the CDR3 is TGTGCCATCAGTGGGGGGGGAGTGGGGGATGAGCAGTTCTTC. It codes for CAISGGGVGDEQFF. The rearrangement joins TRBV10-3 to TRBJ2-1; 7 bases are a match to TRBD2. Trimming took 4 bases from V and 8 from J; bases not matched to a gene: 8. The CDR3 is made up of 14 amino acids. Looked up from germline, CDR1 is ENHRY and CDR2 is SYGVKD.

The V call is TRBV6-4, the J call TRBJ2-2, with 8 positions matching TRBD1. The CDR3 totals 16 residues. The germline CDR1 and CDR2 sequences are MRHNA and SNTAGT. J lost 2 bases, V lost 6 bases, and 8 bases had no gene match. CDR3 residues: CASSPDRGDNTGELFF. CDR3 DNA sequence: TGTGCCAGCAGCCCCGACAGGGGTGATAACACCGGGGAGCTGTTTTTT.

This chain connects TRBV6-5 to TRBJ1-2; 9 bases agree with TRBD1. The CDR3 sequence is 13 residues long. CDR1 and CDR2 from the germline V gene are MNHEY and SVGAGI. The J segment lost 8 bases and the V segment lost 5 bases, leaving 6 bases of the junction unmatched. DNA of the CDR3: TGTGCCAGCAGTGGCACAGGGGGCGGGGGCTACACCTTC. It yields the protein CASSGTGGGGYTF.

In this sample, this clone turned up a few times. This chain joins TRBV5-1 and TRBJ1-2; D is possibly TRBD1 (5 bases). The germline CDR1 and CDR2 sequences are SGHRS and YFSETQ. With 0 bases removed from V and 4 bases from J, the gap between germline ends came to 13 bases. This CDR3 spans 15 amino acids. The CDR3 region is CASSLGPTDTYGYTF. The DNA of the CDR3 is TGCGCCAGCAGCTTGGGGCCGACGGACACCTATGGCTACACCTTC.

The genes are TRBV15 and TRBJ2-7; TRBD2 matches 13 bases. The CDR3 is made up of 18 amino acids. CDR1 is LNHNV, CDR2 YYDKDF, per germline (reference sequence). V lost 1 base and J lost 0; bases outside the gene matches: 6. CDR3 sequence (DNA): TGTGCCACCAGCAGAGCAACGGGACTAGCGGGGAGCTCCTACGAGCAGTACTTC. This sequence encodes CATSRATGLAGSSYEQYF.

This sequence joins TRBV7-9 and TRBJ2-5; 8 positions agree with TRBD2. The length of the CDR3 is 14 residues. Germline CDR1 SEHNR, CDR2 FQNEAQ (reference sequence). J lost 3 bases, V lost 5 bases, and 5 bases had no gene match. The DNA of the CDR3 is TGTGCCAGCAGCCCCCACGGGAGGGAAGAGACCCAGTACTTC. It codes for CASSPHGREETQYF.

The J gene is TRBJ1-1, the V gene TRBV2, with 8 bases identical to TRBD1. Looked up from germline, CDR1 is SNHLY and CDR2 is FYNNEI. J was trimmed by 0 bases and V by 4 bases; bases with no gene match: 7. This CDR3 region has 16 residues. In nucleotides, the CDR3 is TGTGCCAGCAGTGGGGCAGGGGGCATCATGAACACTGAAGCTTTCTTT. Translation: CASSGAGGIMNTEAFF. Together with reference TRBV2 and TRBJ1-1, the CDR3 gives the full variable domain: EPEVTQTPSHQVTQMGQEVILRCVPISNHLYFYWYRQILGQKVEFLVSFYNNEISEKSEIFDDQFSVERPDGSNFTLKIRSTKLEDSAMYFCASSGAGGIMNTEAFFGQGTRLTVV.

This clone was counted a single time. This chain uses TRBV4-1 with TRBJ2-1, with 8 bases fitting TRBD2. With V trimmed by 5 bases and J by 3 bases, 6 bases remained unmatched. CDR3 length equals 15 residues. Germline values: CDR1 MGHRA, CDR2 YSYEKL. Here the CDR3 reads CASSFSTSVYNEQFF. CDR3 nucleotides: TGCGCCAGCAGCTTTTCGACTAGCGTCTACAATGAGCAGTTCTTC.

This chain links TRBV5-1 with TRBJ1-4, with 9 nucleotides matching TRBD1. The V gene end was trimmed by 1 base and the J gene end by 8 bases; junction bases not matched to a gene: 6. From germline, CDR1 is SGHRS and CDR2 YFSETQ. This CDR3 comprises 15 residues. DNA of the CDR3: TGCGCCAGCAGCTTGACAGGGGGCGTTGGGGAAAAACTGTTTTTT. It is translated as CASSLTGGVGEKLFF.

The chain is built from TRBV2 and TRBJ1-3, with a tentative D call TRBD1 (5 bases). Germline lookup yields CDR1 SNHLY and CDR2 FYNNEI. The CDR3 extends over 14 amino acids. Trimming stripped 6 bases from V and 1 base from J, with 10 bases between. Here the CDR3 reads CASRPGTSGNTIYF. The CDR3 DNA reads TGTGCCAGCAGGCCAGGGACTTCTGGAAACACCATATATTTT.

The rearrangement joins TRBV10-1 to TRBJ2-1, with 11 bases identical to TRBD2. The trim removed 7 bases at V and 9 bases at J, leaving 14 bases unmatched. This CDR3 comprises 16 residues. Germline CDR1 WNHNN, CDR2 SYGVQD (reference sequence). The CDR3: CASNRYSGRALGEQFF. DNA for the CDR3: TGCGCCAGCAATCGATATAGCGGGAGGGCCCTCGGTGAGCAGTTCTTC.

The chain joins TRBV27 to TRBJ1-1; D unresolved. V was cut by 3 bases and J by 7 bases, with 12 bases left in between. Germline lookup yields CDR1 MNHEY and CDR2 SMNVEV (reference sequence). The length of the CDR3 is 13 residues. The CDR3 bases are TGTGCCAGCAGTTTTATCCCCAGCGGTGAAGCTTTCTTT. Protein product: CASSFIPSGEAFF.

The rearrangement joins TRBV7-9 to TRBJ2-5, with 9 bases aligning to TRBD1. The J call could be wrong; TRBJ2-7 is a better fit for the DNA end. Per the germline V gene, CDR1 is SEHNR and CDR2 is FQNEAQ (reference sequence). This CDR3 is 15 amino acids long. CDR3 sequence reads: CASSQGQGIAYEQYF. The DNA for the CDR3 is TGTGCCAGCAGCCAGGGACAGGGTATAGCCTACGAGCAGTACTTC.

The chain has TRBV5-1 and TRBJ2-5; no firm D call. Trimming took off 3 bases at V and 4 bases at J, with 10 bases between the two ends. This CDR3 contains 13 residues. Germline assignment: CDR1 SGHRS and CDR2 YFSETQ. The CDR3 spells CASSWNSGETQYF. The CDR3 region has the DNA TGCGCCAGCAGCTGGAATTCGGGAGAGACCCAGTACTTC. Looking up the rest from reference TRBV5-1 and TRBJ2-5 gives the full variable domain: KAGVTQTPRYLIKTRGQQVTLSCSPISGHRSVSWYQQTPGQGLQFLFEYFSETQRNKGNFPGRFSGRQFSNSRSEMNVSTLELGDSALYLCASSWNSGETQYFGPGTRLLVL.

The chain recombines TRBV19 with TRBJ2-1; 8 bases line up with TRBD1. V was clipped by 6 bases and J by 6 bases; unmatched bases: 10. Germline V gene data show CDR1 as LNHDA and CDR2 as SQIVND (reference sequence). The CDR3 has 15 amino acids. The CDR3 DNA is TGTGCCAGTAGCCGAAGACAGGGGCGAGTCAATGAGCAGTTCTTC. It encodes CASSRRQGRVNEQFF. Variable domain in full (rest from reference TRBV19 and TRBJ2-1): DGGITQSPKYLFRKEGQNVTLSCEQNLNHDAMYWYRQDPGQGLRLIYYSQIVNDFQKGDIAEGYSVSREKKESFPLTVTSAQKNPTAFYLCASSRRQGRVNEQFFGPGTRLTVL.

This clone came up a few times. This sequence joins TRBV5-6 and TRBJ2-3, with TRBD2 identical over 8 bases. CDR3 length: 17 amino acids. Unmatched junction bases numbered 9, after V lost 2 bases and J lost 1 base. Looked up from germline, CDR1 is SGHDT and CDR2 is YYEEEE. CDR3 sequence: CASSFFSGTRGTDTQYF. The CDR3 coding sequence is TGTGCCAGCAGCTTCTTTTCCGGGACTAGAGGCACAGATACGCAGTATTTT.

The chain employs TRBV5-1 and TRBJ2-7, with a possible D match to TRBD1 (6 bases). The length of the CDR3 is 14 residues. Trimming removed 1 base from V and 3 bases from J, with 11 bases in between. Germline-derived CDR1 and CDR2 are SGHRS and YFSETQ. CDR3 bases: TGCGCCAGCAGCTTGCCAGGCAGGGGCTACGAGCAGTACTTC. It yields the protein CASSLPGRGYEQYF.

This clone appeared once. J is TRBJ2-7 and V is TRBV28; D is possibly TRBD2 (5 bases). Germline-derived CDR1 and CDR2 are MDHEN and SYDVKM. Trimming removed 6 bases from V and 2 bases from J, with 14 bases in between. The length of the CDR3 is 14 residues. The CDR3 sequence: CASSRTLSAYEQYF. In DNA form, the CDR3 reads TGTGCCAGCAGCAGGACTCTAAGCGCCTACGAGCAGTACTTC. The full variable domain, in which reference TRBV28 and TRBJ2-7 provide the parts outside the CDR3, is DVKVTQSSRYLVKRTGEKVFLECVQDMDHENMFWYRQDPGLGLRLIYFSYDVKMKEKGDIPEGYSVSREKKERFSLILESASTNQTSMYLCASSRTLSAYEQYFGPGTRLTVT.